These 28 T cell receptor beta chains came from one sample sequenced in a study of blood T cells in healthy people across ages. A sample-barcoded 5' primer and a J-beta primer mix were used in a second PCR of about 6 to 12 cycles. TCRdb reprocessed the 5' RACE reads with MiXCR, giving one entry per CDR3 protein. This table has about a million distinct CDR3 sequences, 45% to 50% appearing once. Sequencing used blood. These receptors originate from a man younger than 40 in good health.

The chain joins TRBV27 to TRBJ2-2, with D possibly being TRBD2 (5 bases). The V gene's germline CDR1 is MNHEY and CDR2 SMNVEV (reference sequence). Deletions cut 7 bases from V and 5 bases from J, with 14 bases between. The CDR3 covers 14 residues. CDR3 region: CASTRGPGTGELFF. CDR3 nucleotides: TGTGCCAGCACCCGCGGGCCGGGAACCGGGGAGCTGTTTTTT.

This clonotype has at least ten counts. This sequence joins TRBV4-2 and TRBJ2-3, with 9 bases matching TRBD1. Germline lookup yields CDR1 LGHNA and CDR2 YNFKEQ. The V segment lost 4 bases and the J segment 9 bases; nucleotides outside the gene matches: 17. The CDR3 has 17 amino acids. The CDR3 region has the DNA TGTGCCAGCAGCCCGGGACAGGGAACGGAGACCTCGGGGACGCAGTATTTT. Translated, it gives CASSPGQGTETSGTQYF.

This sequence joins TRBV11-3 and TRBJ2-1; TRBD2 matches at 7 bases. The trim removed 5 bases at V and 5 bases at J, leaving 6 bases unmatched. The length of the CDR3 is 14 residues. The germline V gene has CDR1 SGHNT and CDR2 YENEEA. The CDR3 loop reads CASSGTGRDNEQFF. In DNA form, the CDR3 reads TGTGCCAGCAGCGGGACGGGGAGGGACAATGAGCAGTTCTTC.

This clonotype has only a few counts. This chain links TRBV11-1 with TRBJ2-2, with 8 bases identical to TRBD1. The length of the CDR3 is 14 residues. Germline V gives CDR1 SGHAT, CDR2 FQDESV (reference sequence). The V gene end was trimmed by 5 bases and the J gene end by 9 bases; junction bases not matched to a gene: 8. CDR3 loop: CASSPDRVGRELFF. The CDR3 DNA is TGTGCCAGCAGCCCGGACAGGGTTGGTCGGGAGCTGTTTTTT.

The V and J genes are TRBV6-2 or TRBV6-3 and TRBJ1-1; TRBD1 matches at 7 bases. CDR3 length: 12 amino acids. The V gene's germline CDR1 is MNHEY and CDR2 SVGEGT. Germline trimming cut 9 bases from V and 4 bases from J; bases unmatched to any gene: 5. The CDR3 is CASATGVTEAFF. The DNA for the CDR3 is TGTGCCAGTGCTACAGGGGTCACTGAAGCTTTCTTT.

The genes are TRBV12-3 or TRBV12-4 and TRBJ2-7, with 8 bases matching TRBD2. The CDR3 length is 14 residues. Trimming at V came to 6 bases and at J to 3 bases, leaving 7 bases not matched to a gene. Written as DNA, the CDR3 is TGTGCCAGCAGCCGGACGGGGGGGGTCTACGAGCAGTACTTC. It is translated as CASSRTGGVYEQYF.

This clonotype was detected once. The chain is built from TRBV3-1 and TRBJ2-5; TRBD2 agrees at 7 bases. Germline V gene lookup returns CDR1 LGHDT and CDR2 YNNKEL (reference sequence). This CDR3 is 14 amino acids long. The V gene end was trimmed by 6 bases and the J gene end by 11 bases; junction bases not matched to a gene: 15. CDR3 in amino acids: CASSPSGIHNEQYF. Written as DNA, the CDR3 is TGTGCCAGCAGTCCGAGCGGGATCCACAATGAGCAGTACTTC.

The J gene is TRBJ2-7, the V gene TRBV6-1; D may correspond to TRBD1 or TRBD2 (5 bases each). Germline V lookup: CDR1 MNHNS, CDR2 SASEGT. CDR3 size: 12 residues. Trimming removed 8 bases at V and 2 bases at J, with 10 bases between. The CDR3 coding sequence is TGTGCCAGCGGGACGCTCACCTACGAGCAGTACTTC. This sequence encodes CASGTLTYEQYF.

The J gene is TRBJ1-6, the V gene TRBV7-9, with 8 nucleotides matching TRBD1. The V segment lost 2 bases and the J segment 10 bases; nucleotides outside the gene matches: 4. Germline CDR1 SEHNR, CDR2 FQNEAQ (reference sequence). The CDR3 has 14 residues. Here the CDR3 reads CASSLRAGGSPLHF. In DNA form, the CDR3 reads TGTGCCAGCAGCTTACGGGCAGGGGGCTCACCCCTCCACTTT.

This clonotype was observed a few times. The CDR3, as DNA: TGTGCCAGCAGTTTATTTATCGGGGCAGCACTTAATTCACCCCTCCACTTT. As protein: CASSLFIGAALNSPLHF. This sequence joins TRBV27 and TRBJ1-6; maybe TRBD1 (5 bases). The CDR3 totals 17 residues. Deletions cut 1 base from V and 6 bases from J, with 16 bases between. Germline lookup yields CDR1 MNHEY and CDR2 SMNVEV (reference sequence).

This clonotype was counted a few times. The chain couples TRBV4-2 to TRBJ2-1; perhaps TRBD2 as D (6 bases). Germline V gene sequence: CDR1 LGHNA, CDR2 YNFKEQ. The CDR3 contains 15 residues. Trimming took 4 bases from V and 2 from J, leaving 12 bases between them. The DNA for the CDR3 is TGTGCCAGCAGCCGGGGGGTGGGGCCCTACAATGAGCAGTTCTTC. Translated: CASSRGVGPYNEQFF.

This chain connects TRBV20-1 to TRBJ2-1; maybe TRBD2 (6 bases). The V end lost 6 bases, the J end lost 8 bases, and 17 bases lay between the germline ends. The CDR3 contains 13 residues. CDR1 and CDR2 (germline): DFQATT, SNEGSKA (reference sequence). The CDR3 sequence is CSATGREGHEQFF. The CDR3 nucleotides are TGCAGTGCCACCGGGAGAGAGGGGCATGAGCAGTTCTTC.

On this clonotype itself: A much larger clone differs by one base, so this may be a read error. For the CDR3, the DNA is TGCGCCGGCAGCTTGGACAGGGGGGGCGGAAACACCATATATTTT. Protein: CAGSLDRGGGNTIYF. The V and J genes are TRBV5-1 and TRBJ1-3, with 10 nucleotides matching TRBD1. The CDR3 contains 15 residues. Germline assignment: CDR1 SGHRS and CDR2 YFSETQ.

This clonotype was observed a handful of times. The rearrangement uses TRBV20-1 and TRBJ1-2, with TRBD1 matching over 7 bases. The CDR3 consists of 15 residues. V lost 2 bases and J lost 6; bases outside the gene matches: 12. Germline values: CDR1 DFQATT, CDR2 SNEGSKA (reference sequence). CDR3 sequence reads: CSARSPQGPQDGYTF. CDR3 nucleotide sequence: TGCAGTGCTAGAAGTCCACAGGGGCCCCAGGATGGCTACACCTTC.

V and J are TRBV4-3 and TRBJ2-2, with D perhaps matching TRBD1 (5 bases). V lost 0 bases to trimming and J lost 3 bases, with 8 bases between them. The CDR3 consists of 15 residues. Per germline, CDR1 LGHNA and CDR2 YSLEER. DNA of the CDR3: TGCGCCAGCAGCCAAGACAAACAGGACACCGGGGAGCTGTTTTTT. Its translation is CASSQDKQDTGELFF.

This clonotype has only a few counts. The CDR3 coding sequence is TGCAGCGTTGAGGGTAGCGGGGGGAAAGAGACCCAGTACTTC. Encoded protein: CSVEGSGGKETQYF. This chain connects TRBV29-1 to TRBJ2-5; TRBD2 aligns across 10 bases. The CDR3 loop spans 14 amino acids. Trimming cost V 3 bases and J 3 bases; bases outside gene matches: 4. The V gene's germline CDR1 is SQVTM and CDR2 ANQGSEA.

This clonotype was detected many times. Written as DNA, the CDR3 is TGCAGCCCTGGGGGACGTTACGAGCAGTACTTC. Protein sequence: CSPGGRYEQYF. This rearrangement joins TRBV20-1 to TRBJ2-7; D may match TRBD1 or TRBD2 (5 bases each). The CDR3 consists of 11 residues. Germline assignment: CDR1 DFQATT and CDR2 SNEGSKA (reference sequence).

V usage is TRBV20-1 and J usage is TRBJ2-5; D unresolved. V was trimmed by 0 bases and J by 5 bases, leaving 10 bases between them. This CDR3 is 13 amino acids long. The germline CDR1 and CDR2 sequences are DFQATT and SNEGSKA (reference sequence). The CDR3 here is CSARDRIRETQYF. Here the CDR3 DNA reads TGCAGTGCTAGAGACCGGATTCGGGAGACCCAGTACTTC.

The chain employs TRBV5-5 and TRBJ1-1; perhaps TRBD1 as D (5 bases). CDR1 is SGHKS, CDR2 YYEKEE, per germline (reference sequence). The ends were cut back, 0 bases at V and 0 bases at J, with 12 bases in the middle. This CDR3 has 16 amino acids. The CDR3 here is CASSLGGRGVNTEAFF. The CDR3 nucleotides read TGTGCCAGCAGCTTGGGGGGGAGGGGAGTGAACACTGAAGCTTTCTTT. Variable domain in full (rest from reference TRBV5-5 and TRBJ1-1): DAGVTQSPTHLIKTRGQQVTLRCSPISGHKSVSWYQQVLGQGPQFIFQYYEKEERGRGNFPDRFSARQFPNYSSELNVNALLLGDSALYLCASSLGGRGVNTEAFFGQGTRLTVV.

The chain links TRBV6-5 to TRBJ2-2; tentatively, D is TRBD2 (6 bases). The CDR3 covers 15 residues. Germline CDR1 and CDR2: MNHEY and SVGAGI. The ends were cut back, 0 bases at V and 6 bases at J, with 11 bases in the middle. CDR3 nucleotide sequence: TGTGCCAGCAGTTACTCGGCGGGGAGGCCCGGGGAGCTGTTTTTT. It translates to CASSYSAGRPGELFF.

This clonotype was recorded at least ten times. This chain links TRBV4-2 with TRBJ2-3, with 10 bases that match TRBD2. Per the germline V gene, CDR1 is LGHNA and CDR2 is YNFKEQ. The CDR3 has 16 amino acids. The junction had 5 bases not matched to a gene; V was cut back by 1 base and J by 4 bases. CDR3 sequence reads: CASSQGAGGAPDTQYF. In nucleotides, the CDR3 is TGTGCCAGCAGCCAAGGAGCGGGGGGGGCCCCAGATACGCAGTATTTT.

This clonotype was counted a few times. The J gene is TRBJ2-1, the V gene TRBV20-1; D not certain. V was pared by 3 bases and J by 4 bases, with 7 bases between. CDR1 is DFQATT and CDR2 is SNEGSKA in the germline V gene (reference sequence). This CDR3 has 12 amino acids. The chain's CDR3 is CSASPQYNEQFF. The CDR3 DNA reads as TGCAGTGCTAGTCCCCAATACAATGAGCAGTTCTTC.

Only a few counts were recorded for this clonotype. CDR3 DNA: TGCAGTGCTCGTCCGACAGGGGGCCGGTATGGCTACACCTTC. Translation gives CSARPTGGRYGYTF. The chain couples TRBV20-1 to TRBJ1-2; 10 bases are shared with TRBD1. Germline lookup yields CDR1 DFQATT and CDR2 SNEGSKA (reference sequence). Trimming took 5 bases from V and 5 from J; bases not matched to a gene: 8. This CDR3 is 14 amino acids long.

This chain connects TRBV7-2 to TRBJ2-3, with D perhaps TRBD1 or TRBD2 (6 bases each). Germline V gene lookup returns CDR1 SGHTA and CDR2 FQGNSA. CDR3 length equals 17 residues. Trimming cost V 6 bases and J 6 bases, with 25 bases left between them. The CDR3 protein is CASSRTGAGPGADTQYF. Here the CDR3 DNA reads TGTGCCAGCAGTCGAACGGGGGCGGGCCCAGGGGCTGATACGCAGTATTTT.

The gene calls are TRBV6-5 and TRBJ2-5; D is unclear. The end of the DNA is better explained by TRBJ2-7, so the J call may be wrong. Germline V gene data show CDR1 as MNHEY and CDR2 as SVGAGI. The CDR3 loop spans 15 amino acids. CDR3 coding DNA: TGTGCCAGCAGTTACTCGTCTGGGGTCTCAAGCGAGCAGTACTTC. Translated: CASSYSSGVSSEQYF.

The chain employs TRBV6-5 and TRBJ2-1; D remains ambiguous. The CDR3 is 15 residues long. Deletions cut 0 bases from V and 0 bases from J, with 6 bases between. Germline assignment: CDR1 MNHEY and CDR2 SVGAGI. The CDR3 nucleotides read TGTGCCAGCAGTTACTCGACGCTCTCCTACAATGAGCAGTTCTTC. Protein: CASSYSTLSYNEQFF.

Only a few counts were recorded for this clonotype. The chain carries TRBV25-1 and TRBJ1-2; D may be TRBD1 (5 bases). With 6 bases removed from V and 4 bases from J, the gap between germline ends came to 15 bases. The CDR3 sequence is 14 residues long. The germline V gene has CDR1 MGHDK and CDR2 SYGVNS. The CDR3 DNA sequence: TGTGCCAGCAGAGGGGCAGGGAGCTTCTATGGCTACACCTTC. It codes for CASRGAGSFYGYTF.

The table lists this clonotype with a few counts. V usage is TRBV4-1 and J usage is TRBJ2-1; D is ambiguous. This CDR3 is built from 15 residues. Germline CDR1 and CDR2: MGHRA and YSYEKL. Trimming shortened V by 1 base and J by 2 bases, and 9 bases separated the two germline ends. The CDR3 reads CASSQGLPAYNEQFF. The CDR3 bases are TGCGCCAGCAGCCAAGGACTTCCGGCCTACAATGAGCAGTTCTTC.